Listed below are T cell receptor beta chains from one sample, sequenced in a study of T cells in Graves' hyperthyroidism and ophthalmopathy. TCRdb redid the calling of the multiplex PCR reads with MiXCR, one entry per CDR3 protein. The data contain about 560,000 distinct CDR3 sequences, over 15% of them singletons. Sequencing input: blood. Receptor source: a young woman with Graves' hyperthyroidism. Each CDR3 is given with its conserved first and last residue. Each record gives: CDR3 DNA, CDR3 protein, clone size, V gene, J gene, D gene. The D gene is left open where the match is weak. Rows give clone size only sometimes, using once, few, many, or a class for an expanded clone.

CDR3 DNA: TGTGCCAGCAGCATAGCGGTAGAGACCCAGTACTTC
CDR3 protein: CASSIAVETQYF
clone size: NA
V gene: TRBV12-3/TRBV12-4
J gene: TRBJ2-5
D gene: NA

CDR3 DNA: TGTGCCAGCAGCTTTTCTACAGGGGGCACCACCGGGGAGCTGTTTTTT
CDR3 protein: CASSFSTGGTTGELFF
clone size: few
V gene: TRBV7-2
J gene: TRBJ2-2
D gene: TRBD1

CDR3 DNA: TGTGCCAGCAGTTACCGGGACGGCCTCAGGGATACGCAGTATTTT
CDR3 protein: CASSYRDGLRDTQYF
clone size: many
V gene: TRBV6-6
J gene: TRBJ2-3
D gene: NA

CDR3 DNA: TGTGCCAGCAGTTGGCTAGCGGGGACCGAGACCCAGTACTTC
CDR3 protein: CASSWLAGTETQYF
clone size: NA
V gene: TRBV6-2/TRBV6-3
J gene: TRBJ2-5
D gene: TRBD2

CDR3 DNA: TGTGCCAGCTCACCATTAGGCGCCACGGGTGAGCAGTTCTTC
CDR3 protein: CASSPLGATGEQFF
clone size: few
V gene: TRBV18
J gene: TRBJ2-1
D gene: NA

CDR3 DNA: TGTGCCAGTAGATGGCTGGGCTATGGCTACACCTTC
CDR3 protein: CASRWLGYGYTF
clone size: few
V gene: TRBV19
J gene: TRBJ1-2
D gene: NA

CDR3 DNA: TGTGCCAGCAGTTTAGGGGGACTAGCGGGAACAGCCTACGAGCAGTACTTC
CDR3 protein: CASSLGGLAGTAYEQYF
clone size: many
V gene: TRBV12-3/TRBV12-4
J gene: TRBJ2-7
D gene: TRBD2

CDR3 DNA: TGTGCCAGCAGCTTAAATCGGGGGGCTGGAAGCAATCAGCCCCAGCATTTT
CDR3 protein: CASSLNRGAGSNQPQHF
clone size: NA
V gene: TRBV7-2
J gene: TRBJ1-5
D gene: NA

CDR3 DNA: TGTGCCAGCAGCCGCGGCGCTGGGGGGTATTACAATGAGCAGTTCTTC
CDR3 protein: CASSRGAGGYYNEQFF
clone size: many
V gene: TRBV5-8
J gene: TRBJ2-1
D gene: NA

CDR3 DNA: TGTGCCAGCAGCTTAATTTTAACAGGCCTCACAGATACGCAGTATTTT
CDR3 protein: CASSLILTGLTDTQYF
clone size: NA
V gene: TRBV7-2
J gene: TRBJ2-3
D gene: NA

CDR3 DNA: TGTGCCAGTAGTATAAGTAGTTCGAACACTGAAGCTTTCTTT
CDR3 protein: CASSISSSNTEAFF
clone size: once
V gene: TRBV19
J gene: TRBJ1-1
D gene: NA

CDR3 DNA: TGCGCCAGCAGCTTGGAAGGGGGCGATGGGACCCAGTACTTC
CDR3 protein: CASSLEGGDGTQYF
clone size: many
V gene: TRBV5-1
J gene: TRBJ2-5
D gene: TRBD1

CDR3 DNA: TGTGCCAGCAGCATAGACAGGGAAGGTGCGAACAATGAGCAGTTCTTC
CDR3 protein: CASSIDREGANNEQFF
clone size: NA
V gene: TRBV5-6
J gene: TRBJ2-1
D gene: TRBD1

CDR3 DNA: TGTGCCAGCAGCCCCCGAGCCCCTTTCTCCTACAATGAGCAGTTCTTC
CDR3 protein: CASSPRAPFSYNEQFF
clone size: many
V gene: TRBV2
J gene: TRBJ2-1
D gene: NA

CDR3 DNA: TGCAGTGCTGAAAAATTCAGGGGAGGCTCAGGGTTAGAAAACACTGAAGCTTTCTTT
CDR3 protein: CSAEKFRGGSGLENTEAFF
clone size: few
V gene: TRBV20-1
J gene: TRBJ1-1
D gene: NA

CDR3 DNA: TGTGCCAGCAGTAGTTCCCCTCCTATGAGGACAGATACGCAGTATTTT
CDR3 protein: CASSSSPPMRTDTQYF
clone size: many
V gene: TRBV2
J gene: TRBJ2-3
D gene: NA

CDR3 DNA: TGTGCCACCAGCAGATCAGACAGGGGTGATAATGAAAAACTGTTTTTT
CDR3 protein: CATSRSDRGDNEKLFF
clone size: few
V gene: TRBV15
J gene: TRBJ1-4
D gene: TRBD1

CDR3 DNA: TGTGCCAGCAGTTGGCGGACTAGCGGGGGGGCCGGGGAGCTGTTTTTT
CDR3 protein: CASSWRTSGGAGELFF
clone size: NA
V gene: TRBV6-5
J gene: TRBJ2-2
D gene: TRBD2

CDR3 DNA: TGTGCCAGCAGTTTAAGAACAGGCAGTGCGAACACCGGGGAGCTGTTTTTT
CDR3 protein: CASSLRTGSANTGELFF
clone size: NA
V gene: TRBV12-3/TRBV12-4
J gene: TRBJ2-2
D gene: NA

CDR3 DNA: TGTGCCAGCAGTTTAGCGTCCGCTCAGGGCTCCTACAATGAGCAGTTCTTC
CDR3 protein: CASSLASAQGSYNEQFF
clone size: few
V gene: TRBV27
J gene: TRBJ2-1
D gene: NA

CDR3 DNA: TGTGCCAGCAGCTTAAAGCAGGGGTCATATGGCTACACCTTC
CDR3 protein: CASSLKQGSYGYTF
clone size: NA
V gene: TRBV11-2
J gene: TRBJ1-2
D gene: NA

CDR3 DNA: TGTGCCAGCAGTTTAGGGGCGGGCCTCTCCTACGAGCAGTACTTC
CDR3 protein: CASSLGAGLSYEQYF
clone size: many
V gene: TRBV12-3/TRBV12-4
J gene: TRBJ2-7
D gene: NA

CDR3 DNA: TGCAGCGTGGGGAATCCGACTAGCGGGAGGGACTCCTACAATGAGCAGTTCTTC
CDR3 protein: CSVGNPTSGRDSYNEQFF
clone size: many
V gene: TRBV29-1
J gene: TRBJ2-1
D gene: TRBD2

CDR3 DNA: TGTGCCAGCAGGCCGGACAGCCCGGCGACTGAAGCTTTCTTT
CDR3 protein: CASRPDSPATEAFF
clone size: few
V gene: TRBV6-1
J gene: TRBJ1-1
D gene: NA

CDR3 DNA: TGCAGTGCTAGAGAGCCAGGGGCTTACGAGCAGTACTTC
CDR3 protein: CSAREPGAYEQYF
clone size: few
V gene: TRBV20-1
J gene: TRBJ2-7
D gene: NA

CDR3 DNA: TGTGCCAGTAGTATAGAAGGTAGCGGGAGGTACTACGAGCAGTACTTC
CDR3 protein: CASSIEGSGRYYEQYF
clone size: few
V gene: TRBV19
J gene: TRBJ2-7
D gene: TRBD2

CDR3 DNA: TGTGCCAGTAGTACCCAGTTGACCAGCTACGAGCAGTACTTC
CDR3 protein: CASSTQLTSYEQYF
clone size: NA
V gene: TRBV19
J gene: TRBJ2-7
D gene: NA

CDR3 DNA: TGCGCCAGCAGCTCGAAGGACAATCTTGGGACCCAGTACTTC
CDR3 protein: CASSSKDNLGTQYF
clone size: many
V gene: TRBV5-1
J gene: TRBJ2-5
D gene: NA

CDR3 DNA: TGTGCCAGCAGCTTTGGGGCAGGGGGGAACACCGGGGAGCTGTTTTTT
CDR3 protein: CASSFGAGGNTGELFF
clone size: many
V gene: TRBV11-2
J gene: TRBJ2-2
D gene: TRBD1

CDR3 DNA: TGTGCCAGCCAGGGTTCCCGCGGAGATACGCAGTATTTT
CDR3 protein: CASQGSRGDTQYF
clone size: many
V gene: TRBV11-1
J gene: TRBJ2-3
D gene: NA

CDR3 DNA: TGTGCCAGCAGTTACCTCAACGGGGAGGGTGTGTTCGACACCGGGGAGCTGTTTTTT
CDR3 protein: CASSYLNGEGVFDTGELFF
clone size: few
V gene: TRBV7-9
J gene: TRBJ2-2
D gene: TRBD2

CDR3 DNA: TGTGCCAGCAGCCAAAGACGGGGGGCGCATGGTGGCTACACCTTC
CDR3 protein: CASSQRRGAHGGYTF
clone size: NA
V gene: TRBV3-1
J gene: TRBJ1-2
D gene: NA

CDR3 DNA: TGTGCCAGCAGGGAGACAGGGATCCGTGGCTACACCTTC
CDR3 protein: CASRETGIRGYTF
clone size: NA
V gene: TRBV6-1
J gene: TRBJ1-2
D gene: TRBD1

CDR3 DNA: TGTGCCAGCGCCCTCGGGACAACTGAAGCTTTCTTT
CDR3 protein: CASALGTTEAFF
clone size: few
V gene: TRBV28
J gene: TRBJ1-1
D gene: NA

CDR3 DNA: TGTGCCAGCAGGACCACCGGGACAGGTTCCTACGAGCAGTACTTC
CDR3 protein: CASRTTGTGSYEQYF
clone size: few
V gene: TRBV6-1
J gene: TRBJ2-7
D gene: TRBD1

CDR3 DNA: TGCGCCACCTCGGTGGGACAGGGGGGAAAGAAGGGCTATGGCTACACCTTC
CDR3 protein: CATSVGQGGKKGYGYTF
clone size: many
V gene: TRBV4-1
J gene: TRBJ1-2
D gene: TRBD1

CDR3 DNA: TGTGCCAGCAGTTCCCGACAGGGACCTTACACCGGGGAGCTGTTTTTT
CDR3 protein: CASSSRQGPYTGELFF
clone size: few
V gene: TRBV28
J gene: TRBJ2-2
D gene: TRBD1

CDR3 DNA: TGTGCCAGCAGTTTGATCAGGGGCCCCCCAGATACGCAGTATTTT
CDR3 protein: CASSLIRGPPDTQYF
clone size: few
V gene: TRBV27
J gene: TRBJ2-3
D gene: NA

CDR3 DNA: TGTGCCAGTAGTATCAGGGTTACCTACAATGAGCAGTTCTTC
CDR3 protein: CASSIRVTYNEQFF
clone size: few
V gene: TRBV19
J gene: TRBJ2-1
D gene: NA

CDR3 DNA: TGTGCCAGCAGTTTAAATAGGCTCGGGACTCCCCGCTCCTACGAGCAGTACTTC
CDR3 protein: CASSLNRLGTPRSYEQYF
clone size: many
V gene: TRBV28
J gene: TRBJ2-7
D gene: NA

CDR3 DNA: TGTGCCAGCAGTACCAACACGCTAACTAATGAAAAACTGTTTTTT
CDR3 protein: CASSTNTLTNEKLFF
clone size: few
V gene: TRBV7-2
J gene: TRBJ1-4
D gene: NA

CDR3 DNA: TGTGCCAGCAGCTCCGGGCCTTTCACAGATACTCAGTATTTT
CDR3 protein: CASSSGPFTDTQYF
clone size: NA
V gene: TRBV11-3
J gene: TRBJ2-3
D gene: NA

CDR3 DNA: TGTGCCAGCAGCCAAGGAGGAGCCGCCTCCTACGAGCAGTACTTC
CDR3 protein: CASSQGGAASYEQYF
clone size: few
V gene: TRBV3-1
J gene: TRBJ2-7
D gene: NA

CDR3 DNA: TGTGCCAGCAGCTTAGCGGGGGGCCGGGGAGATACGCAGTATTTT
CDR3 protein: CASSLAGGRGDTQYF
clone size: many
V gene: TRBV7-9
J gene: TRBJ2-3
D gene: NA

CDR3 DNA: TGCAGTGCTAGAGATGAGGGGACGGACTACGAGCAGTACTTC
CDR3 protein: CSARDEGTDYEQYF
clone size: many
V gene: TRBV20-1
J gene: TRBJ2-7
D gene: NA

CDR3 DNA: TGTGCCAGCAGCCCCCGTCAGGGTGTGACGCAGTATTTT
CDR3 protein: CASSPRQGVTQYF
clone size: many
V gene: TRBV7-9
J gene: TRBJ2-3
D gene: NA

CDR3 DNA: TGTGCCAGCAGCTCAATTAGCGCAAGCTCCTACGAGCAGTACTTC
CDR3 protein: CASSSISASSYEQYF
clone size: NA
V gene: TRBV7-9
J gene: TRBJ2-7
D gene: NA

CDR3 DNA: TGTACCAGCAGCTTGGCTGAGTCCTCGGAGCAGTACTTC
CDR3 protein: CTSSLAESSEQYF
clone size: NA
V gene: TRBV5-5
J gene: TRBJ2-7
D gene: NA

CDR3 DNA: TGTGCCAGCCGATTAGATTTGACAGGGGGCTATGGCTACACCTTC
CDR3 protein: CASRLDLTGGYGYTF
clone size: NA
V gene: TRBV12-3/TRBV12-4
J gene: TRBJ1-2
D gene: TRBD1

CDR3 DNA: TGCGCCAGCAGCTTGGCTTCGGGGGCAACTAATGAAAAACTGTTTTTT
CDR3 protein: CASSLASGATNEKLFF
clone size: few
V gene: TRBV5-1
J gene: TRBJ1-4
D gene: NA

CDR3 DNA: TGTGCCAGCAGCGGGTGGGGAGGTTACGAGCAGTACTTC
CDR3 protein: CASSGWGGYEQYF
clone size: few
V gene: TRBV6-1
J gene: TRBJ2-7
D gene: NA

CDR3 DNA: TGTGCCAGCAGCTTAAATTCCGGTCAACTCCCGTCAGAGACCCAGTACTTC
CDR3 protein: CASSLNSGQLPSETQYF
clone size: few
V gene: TRBV11-2
J gene: TRBJ2-5
D gene: NA

CDR3 DNA: TGTGCCAGCAGTGAAGCTGGGACAGGGGGCAACAATCAGCCCCAGCATTTT
CDR3 protein: CASSEAGTGGNNQPQHF
clone size: many
V gene: TRBV2
J gene: TRBJ1-5
D gene: TRBD1

CDR3 DNA: TGCAGTGCGCCAACCCCGTATAGCGGGAGGGCTTACGAGCAGTACTTC
CDR3 protein: CSAPTPYSGRAYEQYF
clone size: NA
V gene: TRBV20-1
J gene: TRBJ2-7
D gene: TRBD2

CDR3 DNA: TGTGCCAGCAGCCAAGAGTACGACACCTGGGGGACCTACGAGCAGTACTTC
CDR3 protein: CASSQEYDTWGTYEQYF
clone size: NA
V gene: TRBV14
J gene: TRBJ2-7
D gene: NA

CDR3 DNA: TGTGCCACCAGTGGCCGGACTAGCGGGAGGGCCTTCAATGAGCAGTTCTTC
CDR3 protein: CATSGRTSGRAFNEQFF
clone size: NA
V gene: TRBV24-1
J gene: TRBJ2-1
D gene: TRBD2